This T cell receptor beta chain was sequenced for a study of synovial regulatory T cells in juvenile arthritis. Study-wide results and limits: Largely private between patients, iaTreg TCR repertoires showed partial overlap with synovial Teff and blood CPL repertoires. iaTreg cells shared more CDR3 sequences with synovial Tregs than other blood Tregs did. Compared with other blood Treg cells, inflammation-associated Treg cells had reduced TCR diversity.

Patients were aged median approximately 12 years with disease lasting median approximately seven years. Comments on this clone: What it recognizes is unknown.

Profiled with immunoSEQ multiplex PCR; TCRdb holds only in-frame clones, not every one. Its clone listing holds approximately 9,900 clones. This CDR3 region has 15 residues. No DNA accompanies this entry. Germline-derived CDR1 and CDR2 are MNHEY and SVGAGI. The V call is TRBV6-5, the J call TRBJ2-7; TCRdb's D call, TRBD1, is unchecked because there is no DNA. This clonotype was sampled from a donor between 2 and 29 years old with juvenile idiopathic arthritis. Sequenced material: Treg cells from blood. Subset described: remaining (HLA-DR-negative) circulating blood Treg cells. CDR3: CASSPEGAKRYEQYF.